This T cell receptor beta chain was identified during a study of shared clonotypes between healthy human individuals. With respect to this clone: Other nucleotide sequences in the sample specify the same CDR3.

With 6 bases removed from V and 3 bases from J, the gap between germline ends came to 4 bases. This CDR3 is 11 amino acids long. CDR1 and CDR2 from the germline V gene are MDHEN and SYDVKM. Some clones are missing from TCRdb's copy, which holds only in-frame ones; the method was immunoSEQ multiplex PCR. This sample carries about 1,500,000 clones, roughly 97% of them seen once, and the ten largest clones take about 1.2%. This rearrangement joins TRBV28 to TRBJ2-3; no definite D call. The sequence derives from a man aged 25 to 45 in good health. What was sequenced was naive CD4+ T cells sorted from blood. Regarding subset: CD45RA+ positively selected. CDR3 DNA sequence: TGTGCCAGCAGGAGAACAGATACGCAGTATTTT. This sequence encodes CASRRTDTQYF.